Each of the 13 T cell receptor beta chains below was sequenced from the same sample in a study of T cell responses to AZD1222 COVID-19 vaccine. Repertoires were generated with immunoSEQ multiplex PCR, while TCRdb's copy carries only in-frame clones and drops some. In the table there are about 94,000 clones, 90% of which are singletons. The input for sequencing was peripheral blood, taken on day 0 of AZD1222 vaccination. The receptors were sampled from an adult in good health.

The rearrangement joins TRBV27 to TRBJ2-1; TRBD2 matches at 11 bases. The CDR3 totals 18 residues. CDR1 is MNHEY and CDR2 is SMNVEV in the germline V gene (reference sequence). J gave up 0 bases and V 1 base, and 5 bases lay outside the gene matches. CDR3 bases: TGTGCCAGCAGTTTATTAGGGACTAGCGGTTCCTCCTACAATGAGCAGTTCTTC. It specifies CASSLLGTSGSSYNEQFF.

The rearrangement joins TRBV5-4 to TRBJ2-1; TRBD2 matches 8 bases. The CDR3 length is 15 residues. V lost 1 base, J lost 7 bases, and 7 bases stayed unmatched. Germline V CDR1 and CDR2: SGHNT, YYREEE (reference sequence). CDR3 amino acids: CASSLYRAGVNEQFF. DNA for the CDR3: TGTGCCAGCAGCTTGTATCGAGCGGGGGTAAATGAGCAGTTCTTC. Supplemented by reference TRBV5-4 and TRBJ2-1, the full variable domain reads ETGVTQSPTHLIKTRGQQVTLRCSSQSGHNTVSWYQQALGQGPQFIFQYYREEENGRGNFPPRFSGLQFPNYSSELNVNALELDDSALYLCASSLYRAGVNEQFFGPGTRLTVL.

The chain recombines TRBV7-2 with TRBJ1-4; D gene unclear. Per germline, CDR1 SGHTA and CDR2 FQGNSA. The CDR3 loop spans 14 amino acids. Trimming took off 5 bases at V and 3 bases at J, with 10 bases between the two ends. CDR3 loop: CASSLGPANEKLFF. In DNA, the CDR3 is TGTGCCAGCAGCCTCGGGCCGGCTAATGAAAAACTGTTTTTT.

This CDR3 is CASSPRDRGLPQEQYF. CDR3 in DNA: TGTGCCAGCAGCCCCAGGGACAGGGGGCTTCCGCAGGAGCAGTACTTC. V is TRBV6-2 or TRBV6-3 and J is TRBJ2-7, with 12 bases lining up with TRBD1. J gave up 7 bases and V 6 bases, and 13 bases lay outside the gene matches. Germline V gene lookup returns CDR1 MNHEY and CDR2 SVGEGT. The CDR3 sequence is 16 residues long.

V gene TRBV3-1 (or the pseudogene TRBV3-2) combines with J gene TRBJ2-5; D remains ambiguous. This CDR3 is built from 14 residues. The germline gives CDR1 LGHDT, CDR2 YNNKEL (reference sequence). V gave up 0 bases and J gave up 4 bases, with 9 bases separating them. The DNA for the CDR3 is TGTGCCAGCAGCCAAGAGGTGGGTGGAGAGACCCAGTACTTC. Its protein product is CASSQEVGGETQYF.

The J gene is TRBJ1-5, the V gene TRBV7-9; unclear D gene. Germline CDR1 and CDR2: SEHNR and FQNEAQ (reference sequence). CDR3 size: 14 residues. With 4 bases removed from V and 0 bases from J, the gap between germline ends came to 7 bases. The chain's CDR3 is CASSSWSSNQPQHF. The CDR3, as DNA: TGTGCCAGCAGCTCTTGGAGTAGCAATCAGCCCCAGCATTTT.

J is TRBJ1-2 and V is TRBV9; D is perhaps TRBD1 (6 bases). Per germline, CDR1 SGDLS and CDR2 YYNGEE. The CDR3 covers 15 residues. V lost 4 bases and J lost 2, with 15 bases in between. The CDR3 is CASSPPGQENYGYTF. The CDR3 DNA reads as TGTGCCAGCAGCCCGCCGGGACAAGAAAACTATGGCTACACCTTC.

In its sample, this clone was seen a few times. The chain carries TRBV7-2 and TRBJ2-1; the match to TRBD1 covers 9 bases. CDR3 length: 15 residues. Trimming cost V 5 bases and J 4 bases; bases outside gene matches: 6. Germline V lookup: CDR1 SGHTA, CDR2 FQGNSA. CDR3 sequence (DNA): TGTGCCAGCAGCAAAGGACAGGGGTCTTACAATGAGCAGTTCTTC. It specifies CASSKGQGSYNEQFF.

The CDR3, as DNA: TGTGCCAGCAGCCCAGGGGCAATCGGGCTTTCCGGGGAGCTGTTTTTT. Its translation is CASSPGAIGLSGELFF. The chain has TRBV9 and TRBJ2-2, with D maybe TRBD1 (6 bases). The CDR3 runs 16 residues. Germline values: CDR1 SGDLS, CDR2 YYNGEE. V lost 4 bases, J lost 6 bases, and 19 bases lay in between. The whole variable domain, remainder taken from reference TRBV9 and TRBJ2-2, is DSGVTQTPKHLITATGQRVTLRCSPRSGDLSVYWYQQSLDQGLQFLIQYYNGEERAKGNILERFSAQQFPDLHSELNLSSLELGDSALYFCASSPGAIGLSGELFFGEGSRLTVL.

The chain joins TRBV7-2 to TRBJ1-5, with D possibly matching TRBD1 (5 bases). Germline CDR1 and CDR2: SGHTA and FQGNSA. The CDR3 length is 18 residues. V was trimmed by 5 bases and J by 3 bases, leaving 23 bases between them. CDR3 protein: CASSALPPGRTHNQPQHF. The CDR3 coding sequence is TGTGCCAGCAGCGCTCTCCCGCCGGGGCGCACCCACAATCAGCCCCAGCATTTT.

Here the CDR3 reads CASSIVAEPNYGYTF. The CDR3 bases are TGTGCCAGTAGTATAGTGGCAGAACCTAACTATGGCTACACCTTC. The J gene is TRBJ1-2, the V gene TRBV19; no clear D. The CDR3 runs 15 residues. The germline gives CDR1 LNHDA, CDR2 SQIVND (reference sequence). The V end lost 1 base, the J end lost 0 bases, and 9 bases lay between the germline ends.

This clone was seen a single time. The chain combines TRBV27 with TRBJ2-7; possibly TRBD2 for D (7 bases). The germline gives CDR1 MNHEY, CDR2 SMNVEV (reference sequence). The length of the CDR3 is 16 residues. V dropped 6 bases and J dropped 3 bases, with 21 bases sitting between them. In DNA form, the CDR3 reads TGTGCCAGCAGCTTTAGGGCGGGGGCCCTTTTCTACGAGCAGTACTTC. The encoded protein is CASSFRAGALFYEQYF.

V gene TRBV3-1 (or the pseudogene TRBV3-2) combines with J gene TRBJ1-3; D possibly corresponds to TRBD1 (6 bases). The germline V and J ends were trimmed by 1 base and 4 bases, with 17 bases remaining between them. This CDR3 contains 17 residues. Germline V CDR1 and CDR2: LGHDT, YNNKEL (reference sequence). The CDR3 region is CASSQAAQEGTGNTIYF. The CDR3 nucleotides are TGTGCCAGCAGCCAAGCAGCCCAGGAGGGGACAGGAAACACCATATATTTT.